These 8 T cell receptor beta chains came from one sample sequenced in a study of T cell responses to AZD1222 COVID-19 vaccine. Measured with immunoSEQ multiplex PCR; TCRdb has only the in-frame clones, and not every one. In the table there are about 77,000 clones, roughly 90% of which are singletons. Material: peripheral blood, obtained 28 days after the second AZD1222 dose. The receptors shown here come from an adult who received the AZD1222 COVID-19 vaccine.

The CDR3 loop is CASSYSGGRQTQYF. CDR3 DNA: TGTGCCAGCAGTTATAGTGGAGGGAGACAGACCCAGTACTTC. V and J are TRBV6-2 or TRBV6-3 and TRBJ2-5, with a possible D match to TRBD2 (6 bases). Germline loops: CDR1 MNHEY, CDR2 SVGEGT. The CDR3 contains 14 residues. Trimming removed 3 bases from V and 6 bases from J, with 14 bases in between.

This chain uses TRBV5-4 with TRBJ1-2; no reliable D call. Germline V gives CDR1 SGHNT, CDR2 YYREEE (reference sequence). Trimming shortened V by 1 base and J by 2 bases, and 9 bases separated the two germline ends. The CDR3 consists of 14 residues. The CDR3 DNA reads TGTGCCAGCAGCTTGTCCGTGGGCAACTATGGCTACACCTTC. Translated, it gives CASSLSVGNYGYTF.

The rearrangement joins TRBV15 to TRBJ2-7; TRBD2 matches 12 bases. The V gene end was trimmed by 2 bases and the J gene end by 4 bases; junction bases not matched to a gene: 6. CDR1 is LNHNV, CDR2 YYDKDF, per germline (reference sequence). The CDR3 is made up of 16 amino acids. The CDR3 region is CATSRTRTSGIYEQYF. Written as DNA, the CDR3 is TGTGCCACCAGCAGAACTAGGACTAGCGGGATTTACGAGCAGTACTTC.

The genes are TRBV11-1 and TRBJ1-2; D is perhaps TRBD1 (5 bases). V shed 5 bases and J shed 4 bases, with 11 bases lying between them. The CDR3 has 13 amino acids. Germline CDR1 reads SGHAT; CDR2 reads FQDESV (reference sequence). CDR3 DNA: TGTGCCAGCAGCCGGGACCTTACCTATGGCTACACCTTC. Encoded protein: CASSRDLTYGYTF.

This clone was seen just once. The CDR3 is CASSLVQSPSPLHF. The CDR3 DNA reads as TGTGCCAGCAGTTTGGTACAGTCCCCTTCACCCCTCCACTTT. The chain uses TRBV28 and TRBJ1-6; no clear D. Germline V CDR1 and CDR2: MDHEN, SYDVKM. This CDR3 contains 14 residues. V dropped 3 bases and J dropped 9 bases, with 12 bases sitting between them. The whole variable domain, remainder taken from reference TRBV28 and TRBJ1-6, is DVKVTQSSRYLVKRTGEKVFLECVQDMDHENMFWYRQDPGLGLRLIYFSYDVKMKEKGDIPEGYSVSREKKERFSLILESASTNQTSMYLCASSLVQSPSPLHFGNGTRLTVT.

V and J are TRBV4-3 and TRBJ1-1; D perhaps matches TRBD1 (6 bases). The V and J ends lost 5 bases and 3 bases respectively, with 13 bases between them. The CDR3 spans 14 residues. Germline V lookup: CDR1 LGHNA, CDR2 YSLEER. The CDR3 sequence is CASSEAGAHTEAFF. The DNA of the CDR3 is TGCGCCAGCAGCGAAGCAGGGGCGCACACTGAAGCTTTCTTT.

The chain links TRBV29-1 to TRBJ2-7; TRBD1 matches at 10 bases. Trimming cost V 7 bases and J 1 base; bases outside gene matches: 4. Germline CDR1 reads SQVTM; CDR2 reads ANQGSEA. The CDR3 runs 13 residues. CDR3 sequence reads: CSAEGQGSYEQYF. Written as DNA, the CDR3 is TGCAGCGCCGAGGGACAGGGGTCCTACGAGCAGTACTTC.

This chain joins TRBV5-1 and TRBJ1-1; D is possibly TRBD1 (5 bases). The CDR3 totals 13 residues. CDR1 is SGHRS, CDR2 YFSETQ, per germline. Trimming took 4 bases from V and 7 from J, leaving 14 bases between them. The CDR3 DNA follows: TGCGCCAGCAGCCCCGGGACCTTCATTGAAGCTTTCTTT. Protein: CASSPGTFIEAFF.